This T cell receptor beta chain was observed in a study of cytomegalovirus exposure and HLA in healthy donors. For the study at large: In a previous analysis, some 120 million unique TCR beta sequences were found from 150 million to 200 million T cells. Researchers found that about four fifths of 300 to 450 genotyped donors fell within the Caucasian-associated ancestry cluster. General study findings and limits: Likely technical artifact: a cluster of highly shared sequence variants. A later analysis found that most CMV-associated TCR beta chains appeared HLA-restricted.

Primers for the PCR totalled 60 Vbeta and 13 Jbeta. TCRdb keeps only in-frame clones here, not all; method: immunoSEQ multiplex PCR. This table holds about 60,000 clones. The V end was cut by 5 bases, the J end by 3 bases, with 8 bases between. This CDR3 has 13 residues. Germline CDR1 and CDR2: SSHAT and FNYEAQ (reference sequence). Details on this clone: The antigen remains undetermined.

This receptor was identified in a boy younger than 18 in good health and CMV-seronegative. Sequencing used PBMCs. The chain couples TRBV7-7 to TRBJ1-5; D possibly corresponds to TRBD1 (5 bases). In DNA, the CDR3 is TGTGCCAGCAGCCCAGGGTCCAATCAGCCCCAGCATTTT. Its protein product is CASSPGSNQPQHF. The entire variable domain, with the rest obtained from reference TRBV7-7 and TRBJ1-5, is as follows: GAGVSQSPRYKVTKRGQDVTLRCDPISSHATLYWYQQALGQGPEFLTYFNYEAQPDKSGLPSDRFSAERPEGSISTLTIQRTEQRDSAMYRCASSPGSNQPQHFGDGTRLSIL.